This entry lists 12 T cell receptor beta chains sequenced from one sample in a study of OX40 agonist ivuxolimab in advanced cancers. The repertoire was sequenced with immunoSEQ multiplex PCR; TCRdb's copy has only in-frame clones and lacks some. The sample includes about 90,000 clones, 87% of them seen just once. The material was CD4+ or CD8+ T cells sorted from blood, obtained in a trial of the OX40 agonist ivuxolimab. These receptors were taken from an adult with an advanced solid tumor such as melanoma, head and neck, liver or kidney cancer.

This clone was found a few times. The chain combines TRBV4-3 with TRBJ2-5; D is ambiguous. The length of the CDR3 is 16 residues. Germline CDR1 and CDR2: LGHNA and YSLEER. V lost 1 base, J lost 5 bases, and 17 bases lay in between. CDR3 region: CASSQVGGGSGETQYF. CDR3 coding DNA: TGCGCCAGCAGCCAAGTAGGTGGCGGATCCGGGGAGACCCAGTACTTC.

The gene calls are TRBV7-8 and TRBJ2-5, with TRBD2 matching over 8 bases. CDR3 size: 15 residues. The germline V gene has CDR1 SGHVS and CDR2 FQNEAQ. V lost 3 bases and J lost 1; bases outside the gene matches: 4. In nucleotides, the CDR3 is TGTGCCAGCAGCTTTTCTAGCGGGTTCCAAGAGACCCAGTACTTC. It is translated as CASSFSSGFQETQYF.

The chain is built from TRBV29-1 and TRBJ2-5; 9 nucleotides align to TRBD2. The CDR3 is made up of 13 amino acids. V shed 7 bases and J 5 bases; nucleotides not matched to a gene: 8. Germline V lookup: CDR1 SQVTM, CDR2 ANQGSEA. CDR3 amino acids: CSDPPLAGETQYF. In DNA form, the CDR3 reads TGCAGCGACCCTCCGCTAGCGGGGGAGACCCAGTACTTC.

This clone appeared a single time. The CDR3 coding sequence is TGTGCCAGCAGCGTAGAGACAGGCCGGGAGGAAAAACTGTTTTTT. It translates to CASSVETGREEKLFF. The chain joins TRBV9 to TRBJ1-4; perhaps TRBD1 as D (6 bases). This CDR3 has 15 amino acids. Looked up from germline, CDR1 is SGDLS and CDR2 is YYNGEE. V was shortened by 0 bases and J by 8 bases, with 14 bases between the two germline ends.

The V gene is TRBV30, the J gene TRBJ1-2; perhaps TRBD1 as D (6 bases). V was pared by 4 bases and J by 7 bases, with 13 bases between. CDR1 and CDR2 from the germline V gene are GTSNPN and SVGIG (reference sequence). The CDR3 length is 12 residues. CDR3 region: CAWTDTGLGYTF. The CDR3 DNA follows: TGTGCCTGGACGGATACAGGGCTTGGCTACACCTTC.

The chain employs TRBV18 and TRBJ2-5; 7 nucleotides match TRBD1. V was clipped by 3 bases and J by 2 bases; unmatched bases: 6. The CDR3 is made up of 15 amino acids. Germline CDR1 is KGHSH and CDR2 is LQKENI. CDR3 protein: CASSPGTVKQETQYF. CDR3 bases: TGTGCCAGCTCACCCGGGACAGTGAAACAAGAGACCCAGTACTTC.

V and J are TRBV5-1 and TRBJ2-2; D uncertain. The V end was cut by 0 bases, the J end by 5 bases, with 17 bases between. The CDR3 has 17 residues. In germline, CDR1 is SGHRS, CDR2 YFSETQ. In DNA, the CDR3 is TGCGCCAGCAGCTTGGGGGTTCAGGTGTTTGGGACCGGGGAGCTGTTTTTT. This translates into CASSLGVQVFGTGELFF.

CDR3: CATSWTSGSTDTQYF. As DNA, the CDR3 is TGTGCCACCAGCTGGACTAGCGGGAGCACAGATACGCAGTATTTT. This sequence joins TRBV15 and TRBJ2-3; TRBD2 aligns across 11 bases. The CDR3 sequence is 15 residues long. Trimming removed 5 bases from V and 0 bases from J; junction bases left unmatched: 1. Germline V gene data show CDR1 as LNHNV and CDR2 as YYDKDF (reference sequence).

The rearrangement links TRBV2 to TRBJ1-5; tentatively, D is TRBD1 (6 bases). The germline CDR1 and CDR2 sequences are SNHLY and FYNNEI. This CDR3 is 12 amino acids long. V lost 7 bases and J lost 7, with 11 bases in between. CDR3 region: CASIRGEQPQHF. CDR3 in DNA: TGTGCCAGCATCAGGGGAGAGCAGCCCCAGCATTTT.

J is TRBJ2-1 and V is TRBV30, with TRBD2 matching over 11 bases. V trimming: 2 bases; J trimming: 8 bases; junction bases outside the gene matches: 11. CDR1 GTSNPN and CDR2 SVGIG come from the germline V gene (reference sequence). CDR3 length equals 16 residues. CDR3 protein: CAWSPSPGTSGHEQFF. As DNA, the CDR3 is TGTGCCTGGAGTCCCTCCCCCGGGACTAGCGGACATGAGCAGTTCTTC.

This clone has a single count. This chain links TRBV5-1 with TRBJ2-1; D gene ambiguous. Between the trimmed V and J ends, which lost 0 bases and 8 bases, there was a span of 3 bases. The CDR3 is 11 amino acids. The germline CDR1 and CDR2 sequences are SGHRS and YFSETQ. The CDR3 DNA is TGCGCCAGCAGCTTGGGGCATGAGCAGTTCTTC. This codes for CASSLGHEQFF. Full variable domain (missing parts from reference TRBV5-1 and TRBJ2-1): KAGVTQTPRYLIKTRGQQVTLSCSPISGHRSVSWYQQTPGQGLQFLFEYFSETQRNKGNFPGRFSGRQFSNSRSEMNVSTLELGDSALYLCASSLGHEQFFGPGTRLTVL.

This chain links TRBV5-5 with TRBJ1-5; D is ambiguous. V was clipped by 0 bases and J by 2 bases, with 9 bases between them. The CDR3 has 15 amino acids. Per the germline V gene, CDR1 is SGHKS and CDR2 is YYEKEE (reference sequence). As DNA, the CDR3 is TGTGCCAGCAGCTTGGAGCTAAGAGGCAATCAGCCCCAGCATTTT. It codes for CASSLELRGNQPQHF.